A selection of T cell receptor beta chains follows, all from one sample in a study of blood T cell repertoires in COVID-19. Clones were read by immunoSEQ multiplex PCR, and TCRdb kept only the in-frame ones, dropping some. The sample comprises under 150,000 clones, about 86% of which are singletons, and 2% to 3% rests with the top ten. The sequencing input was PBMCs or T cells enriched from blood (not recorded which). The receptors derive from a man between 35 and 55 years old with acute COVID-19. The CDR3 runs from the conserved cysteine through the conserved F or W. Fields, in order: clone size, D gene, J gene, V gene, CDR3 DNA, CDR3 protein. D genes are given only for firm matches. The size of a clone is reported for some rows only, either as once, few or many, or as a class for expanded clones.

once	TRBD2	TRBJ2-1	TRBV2	TGTGCCAGCAGTGAAGAGCGGGGAAACGTTGAGCAGTTCTTC	CASSEERGNVEQFF
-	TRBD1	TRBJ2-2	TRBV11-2	TGTGCCAGCAGCTTAGGAAGGGGGCCGACCCACCGGGAGCTGTTTTTT	CASSLGRGPTHRELFF
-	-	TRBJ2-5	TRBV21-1	TGTGCCAGCAGCAAAGCGCGGGAGACCCAGTACTTC	CASSKARETQYF
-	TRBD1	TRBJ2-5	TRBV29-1	TGCAGCGTCCAAATCGGACAGGGTTATAGGGAGACCCAGTACTTC	CSVQIGQGYRETQYF
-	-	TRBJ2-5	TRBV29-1	TGCAGCGTTGGAGGCAGCCAAGAGACCCAGTACTTC	CSVGGSQETQYF
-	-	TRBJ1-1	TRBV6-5	TGTGCCAGCAGTTACAGTCGACAGAACACTGAAGCTTTCTTT	CASSYSRQNTEAFF
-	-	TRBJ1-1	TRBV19	TGTGCCAGTAGTCCCCTCATGGGGGGAGACGGCACTGAAGCTTTCTTT	CASSPLMGGDGTEAFF
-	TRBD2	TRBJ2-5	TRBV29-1	TGCAGCGTTGAGCGGGTTGGGACTAGCGGGGGAAGGGGACAAGAGACCCAGTACTTC	CSVERVGTSGGRGQETQYF
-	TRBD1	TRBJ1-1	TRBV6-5	TGTGCCAGCAGTTACTCGATGGGGGACAGGGAAGCTTTCTTT	CASSYSMGDREAFF
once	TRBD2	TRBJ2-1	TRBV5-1	TGCGCCAGCAGCTACGGGACTACGGCCGCCGATGAGCAGTTCTTC	CASSYGTTAADEQFF
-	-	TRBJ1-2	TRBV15	TGTGCCACCAGCCAGGTAAACTATGGCTACACCTTC	CATSQVNYGYTF
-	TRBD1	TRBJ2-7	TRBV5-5	TGTGCCAGCAGCTTGAATACGGGACAGGTATCCTACGAGCAGTACTTC	CASSLNTGQVSYEQYF
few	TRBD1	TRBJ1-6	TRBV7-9	TGTGCCAGCAGCGCCGGGACAGGGGTTTCACCCCTCCACTTT	CASSAGTGVSPLHF
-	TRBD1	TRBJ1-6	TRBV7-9	TGTGCCAGCAGTTTTATCCCCAGGGGGAATTCACCCCTCCACTTT	CASSFIPRGNSPLHF
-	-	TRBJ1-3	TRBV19	TGTGCCAGTAGTTGGCAGGGAATGGAAACCTCTGGAAACACCATATATTTT	CASSWQGMETSGNTIYF
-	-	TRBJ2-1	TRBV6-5	TGTGCCAGCACTCCCTACCCGGGGGACTCCAATGAGCAGTTCTTC	CASTPYPGDSNEQFF
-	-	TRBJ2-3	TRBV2	TGTGCCAGCAGTGGCCCAGTGGCAGATACGCAGTATTTT	CASSGPVADTQYF
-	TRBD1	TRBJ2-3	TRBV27	TGTGCCAGCAGTCTAGGACAGGGGGCGGGTTTGGGCACAGATACGCAGTATTTT	CASSLGQGAGLGTDTQYF
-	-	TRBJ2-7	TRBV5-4	TGTGCCAGCACCCGGATCGTGGACGGGGAAAAGTACTTC	CASTRIVDGEKYF
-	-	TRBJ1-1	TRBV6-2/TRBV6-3	TGTGCCAGCAGCGATAACAGGGTTAACACTGAAGCTTTCTTT	CASSDNRVNTEAFF
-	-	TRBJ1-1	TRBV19	TGTGCCAGTAGTATAGCGGGGGTAATCACTGAAGCTTTCTTT	CASSIAGVITEAFF
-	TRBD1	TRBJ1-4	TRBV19	TGTGCCAGTGGACAGGGTGGCGAAAAACTGTTTTTT	CASGQGGEKLFF
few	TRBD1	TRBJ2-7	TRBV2	TGTGCCAGCAGTGAAGCCAGGGACAGGAGCTCCTACGAGCAGTACTTC	CASSEARDRSSYEQYF
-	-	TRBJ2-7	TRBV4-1	TGCGCCAGCAGCCAAGAAAGCGACAGCTCCTACGAGCAGTACTTC	CASSQESDSSYEQYF
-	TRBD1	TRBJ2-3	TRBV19	TGTGCCAGTCAACTGACAGGGGGCACAGATACGCAGTATTTT	CASQLTGGTDTQYF
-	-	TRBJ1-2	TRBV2	TGTGCCAGCAGCCTCGATGGCTACACCTTC	CASSLDGYTF
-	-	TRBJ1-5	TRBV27	TGTGCCAGCAGTTTATTGGCAATCAGCAATCAGCCCCAGCATTTT	CASSLLAISNQPQHF
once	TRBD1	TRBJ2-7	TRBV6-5	TGTGCCAGCAGACTTCGGACAGGTCACCCCTACGAGCAGTACTTC	CASRLRTGHPYEQYF
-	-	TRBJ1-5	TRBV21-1	TGTGCCAGCAGCAAAGCGCTTGCGGGTGGTCAGGATAGCAATCAGCCCCAGCATTTT	CASSKALAGGQDSNQPQHF
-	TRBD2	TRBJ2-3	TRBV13	TGTGCCAGCAGCTTATACCTAGCGGGGGAAGATACGCAGTATTTT	CASSLYLAGEDTQYF
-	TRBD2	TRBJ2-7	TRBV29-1	TGCAGCGTTGAAGATGCGGGAGCGGGGACCTACGAGCAGTACTTC	CSVEDAGAGTYEQYF
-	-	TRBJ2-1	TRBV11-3	TGTGCCAGCAGCTTCCCCGGGTATCCTGTGTTCTTC	CASSFPGYPVFF
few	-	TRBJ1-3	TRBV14	TGTGCCAGCAGCCAAGAGGCCAGAACCACCATATATTTT	CASSQEARTTIYF
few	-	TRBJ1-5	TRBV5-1	TGCGCCAGCAGCACAACAGGGCTGAGTCAGCCCCAGCATTTT	CASSTTGLSQPQHF
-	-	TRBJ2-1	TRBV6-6	TGTGCCAGCAGCCCTGGACTCGTCTACAATGAGCAGTTCTTC	CASSPGLVYNEQFF
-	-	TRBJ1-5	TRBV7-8	TGTGCCAGCAGCTTAGAACAGCTTAGCAATCAGCCCCAGCATTTT	CASSLEQLSNQPQHF
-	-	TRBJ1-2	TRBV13	TGTGCCAGCAGCCGTGAGGGTAACTATGGCTACACCTTC	CASSREGNYGYTF
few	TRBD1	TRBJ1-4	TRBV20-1	TGCAGTGCTAGTAAGGGGACAGGAGGGACTAATGAAAAACTGTTTTTT	CSASKGTGGTNEKLFF
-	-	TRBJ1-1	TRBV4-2	TGTGCCAGCAGCCAAGAATGGGGGGGCAGGACTGAAGCTTTCTTT	CASSQEWGGRTEAFF
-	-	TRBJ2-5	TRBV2	TGTGCCAGCAGCCCCTTCCAGGGGTCGGTGGAGACCCAGTACTTC	CASSPFQGSVETQYF
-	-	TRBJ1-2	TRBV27	TGTGCCAGCAGTTTATCCCCGCAGGGTTACTATGGCTACACCTTC	CASSLSPQGYYGYTF
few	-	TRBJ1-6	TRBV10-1	TGCGCCAGCAGTGAGTTAGAGAATTCACCCCTCCACTTT	CASSELENSPLHF